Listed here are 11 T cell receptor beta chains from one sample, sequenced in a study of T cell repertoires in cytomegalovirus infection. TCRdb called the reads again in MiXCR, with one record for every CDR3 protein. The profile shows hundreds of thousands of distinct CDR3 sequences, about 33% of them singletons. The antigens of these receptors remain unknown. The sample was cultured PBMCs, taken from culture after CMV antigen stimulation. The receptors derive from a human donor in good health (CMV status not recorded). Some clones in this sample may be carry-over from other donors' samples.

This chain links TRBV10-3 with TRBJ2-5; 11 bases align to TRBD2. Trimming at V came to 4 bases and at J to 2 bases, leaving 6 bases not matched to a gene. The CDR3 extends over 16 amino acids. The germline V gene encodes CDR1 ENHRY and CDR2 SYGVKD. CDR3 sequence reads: CAISGGLAGQQETQYF. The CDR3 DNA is TGTGCCATCAGTGGTGGACTAGCGGGCCAACAAGAGACCCAGTACTTC.

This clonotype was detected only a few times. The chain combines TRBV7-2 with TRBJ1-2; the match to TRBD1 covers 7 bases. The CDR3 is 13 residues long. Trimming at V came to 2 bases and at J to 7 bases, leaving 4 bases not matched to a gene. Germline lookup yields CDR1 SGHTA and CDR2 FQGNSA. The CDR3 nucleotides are TGTGCCAGCAGCTTACCGACAGGGTCTGGCTACACCTTC. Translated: CASSLPTGSGYTF.

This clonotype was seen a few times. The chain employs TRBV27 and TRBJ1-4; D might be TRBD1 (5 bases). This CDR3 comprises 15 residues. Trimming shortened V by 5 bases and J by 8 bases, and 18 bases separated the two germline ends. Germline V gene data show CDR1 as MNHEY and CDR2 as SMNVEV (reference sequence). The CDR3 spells CASSASGTAREKLFF. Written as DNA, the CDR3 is TGTGCCAGCAGTGCCTCCGGGACCGCCAGGGAAAAACTGTTTTTT.

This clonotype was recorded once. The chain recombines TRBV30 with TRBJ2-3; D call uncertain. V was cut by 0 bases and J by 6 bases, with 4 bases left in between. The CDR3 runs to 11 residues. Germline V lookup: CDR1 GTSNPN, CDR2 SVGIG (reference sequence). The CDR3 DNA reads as TGTGCCTGGAGTGTCGTGGATACGCAGTATTTT. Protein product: CAWSVVDTQYF.

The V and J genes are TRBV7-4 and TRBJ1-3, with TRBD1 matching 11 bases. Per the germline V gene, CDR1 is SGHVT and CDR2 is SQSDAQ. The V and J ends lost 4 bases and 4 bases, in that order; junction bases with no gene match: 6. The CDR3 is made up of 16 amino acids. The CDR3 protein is CASSSGQGAEGNTIYF. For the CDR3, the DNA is TGTGCCAGCAGCTCCGGACAGGGGGCTGAGGGAAACACCATATATTTT.

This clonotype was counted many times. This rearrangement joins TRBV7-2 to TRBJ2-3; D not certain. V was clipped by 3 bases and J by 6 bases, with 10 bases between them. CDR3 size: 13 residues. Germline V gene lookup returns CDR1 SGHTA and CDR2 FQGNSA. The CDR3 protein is CASSFSKGDTQYF. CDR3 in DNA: TGTGCCAGCAGCTTCTCCAAAGGCGATACGCAGTATTTT. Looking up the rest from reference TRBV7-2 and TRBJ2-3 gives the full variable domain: GAGVSQSPSNKVTEKGKDVELRCDPISGHTALYWYRQSLGQGLEFLIYFQGNSAPDKSGLPSDRFSAERTGGSVSTLTIQRTQQEDSAVYLCASSFSKGDTQYFGPGTRLTVL.

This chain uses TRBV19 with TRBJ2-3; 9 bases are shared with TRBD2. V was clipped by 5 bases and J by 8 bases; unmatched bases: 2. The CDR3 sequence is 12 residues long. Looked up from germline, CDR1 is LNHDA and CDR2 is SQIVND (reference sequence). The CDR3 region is CASSDSGSTQYF. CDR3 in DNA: TGTGCCAGTAGTGATAGCGGGAGTACGCAGTATTTT.

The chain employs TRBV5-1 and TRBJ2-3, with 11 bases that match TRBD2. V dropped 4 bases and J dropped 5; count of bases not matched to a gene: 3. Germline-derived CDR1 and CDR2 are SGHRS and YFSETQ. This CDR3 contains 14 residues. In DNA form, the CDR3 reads TGCGCCAGCAGCACCGGACTAGCGGGAGATACGCAGTATTTT. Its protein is CASSTGLAGDTQYF. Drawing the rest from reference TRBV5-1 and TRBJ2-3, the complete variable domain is KAGVTQTPRYLIKTRGQQVTLSCSPISGHRSVSWYQQTPGQGLQFLFEYFSETQRNKGNFPGRFSGRQFSNSRSEMNVSTLELGDSALYLCASSTGLAGDTQYFGPGTRLTVL.

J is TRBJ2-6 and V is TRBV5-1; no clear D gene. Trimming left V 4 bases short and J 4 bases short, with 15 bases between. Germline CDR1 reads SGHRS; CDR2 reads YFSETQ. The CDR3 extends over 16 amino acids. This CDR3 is CASSLPQSSGANVLTF. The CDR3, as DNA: TGCGCCAGCAGCCTCCCCCAGTCTTCCGGGGCCAACGTCCTGACTTTC.

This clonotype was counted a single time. The CDR3 spells CASSVRGRGSNQPQHF. The CDR3 DNA follows: TGTGCCAGCAGTGTCAGGGGGCGGGGTAGCAATCAGCCCCAGCATTTT. The chain links TRBV12-3 or TRBV12-4 to TRBJ1-5; 8 bases map to TRBD1. The CDR3 totals 16 residues. V shed 5 bases, J shed 0 bases, and the junction held 6 bases outside the gene matches.

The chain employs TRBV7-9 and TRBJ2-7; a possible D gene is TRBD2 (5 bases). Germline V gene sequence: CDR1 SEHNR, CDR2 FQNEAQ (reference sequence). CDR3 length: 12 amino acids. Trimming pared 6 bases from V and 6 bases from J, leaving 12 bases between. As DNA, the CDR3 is TGTGCCAGCAGTCGGGGAAGCTCCGAGCAGTACTTC. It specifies CASSRGSSEQYF.